These 13 T cell receptor beta chains were all obtained from the same sample, sequenced in a study of regulatory T cells in long-lasting Graves disease. Arm-PCR of CDR3 regions and iRepertoire HTBI primers were the basis on which TCR beta libraries were built. A single record per CDR3 protein comes from TCRdb applying MiXCR to the multiplex PCR reads. The repertoire consists of 360,000 or so distinct CDR3 sequences, with over 9.5% occurring once and the leading ten covering 18%. The time point denotes: newly diagnosed GD, antithyroid drugs for less than 3 months. The TCR library was made from RNA that had been extracted from PBMCs in TRIzol. These sequences were also reported in another study, on T cells in Graves' hyperthyroidism and ophthalmopathy.

The source was peripheral blood mononuclear cells (PBMCs), collected at new diagnosis, from a patient treated with antithyroid drugs. The receptors originated from a woman aged 18-29 years with Graves disease.

The J gene is TRBJ2-7, the V gene TRBV6-6, with D perhaps TRBD2 (5 bases). CDR3 length equals 15 residues. Germline assignment: CDR1 MNHNY and CDR2 SVGAGI (reference sequence). The CDR3 DNA follows: TGTGCCAGCAGTTACTCGGGCGGACTCTCCTACGAGCAATACGTC. Translated: CASSYSGGLSYEQYV.

This clonotype was detected many times. V gene TRBV7-2 combines with J gene TRBJ2-2, with a possible D match to TRBD2 (5 bases). The germline V gene encodes CDR1 SGHTA and CDR2 FQGNSA. CDR3 length: 16 residues. Trimming left V 2 bases short and J 6 bases short, with 16 bases between. CDR3 amino acids: CASSLLAGLNSGELFF. In DNA form, the CDR3 reads TGTGCCAGCAGCTTACTCGCTGGACTTAATTCCGGGGAGCTGTTTTTT. Combining the CDR3 with reference TRBV7-2 and TRBJ2-2 gives the whole variable domain GAGVSQSPSNKVTEKGKDVELRCDPISGHTALYWYRQSLGQGLEFLIYFQGNSAPDKSGLPSDRFSAERTGGSVSTLTIQRTQQEDSAVYLCASSLLAGLNSGELFFGEGSRLTVL.

The sample holds many counts of this clonotype. The V gene is TRBV20-1, the J gene TRBJ2-5; D is unclear. Germline CDR1 and CDR2: DFQATT and SNEGSKA (reference sequence). Trimming took off 5 bases at V and 1 base at J, with 17 bases between the two ends. The CDR3 has 15 amino acids. CDR3 residues: CSACDFSIVQETQYF. Here the CDR3 DNA reads TGCAGTGCTTGTGACTTCTCAATCGTCCAAGAGACCCAGTACTTC.

This clonotype has at least ten counts. The chain couples TRBV29-1 to TRBJ2-1, with D possibly being TRBD1 or TRBD2 (5 bases each). This CDR3 comprises 12 residues. CDR1 is SQVTM and CDR2 is ANQGSEA in the germline V gene. V was cut by 7 bases and J by 5 bases, with 12 bases left in between. CDR3 in amino acids: CSGGRLNNEQFF. The CDR3 DNA is TGCAGCGGGGGACGGCTTAACAATGAGCAGTTCTTC.

This clonotype was counted ten times or more. This chain uses TRBV12-3 or TRBV12-4 with TRBJ2-1, with D unclear. V lost 5 bases and J lost 11, with 10 bases in between. The CDR3 loop spans 11 amino acids. The CDR3 loop reads CASSPLTKQFF. For the CDR3, the DNA is TGTGCCAGCAGTCCCCTTACCAAGCAGTTCTTC.

This clonotype was detected many times. V gene TRBV15 combines with J gene TRBJ2-1; D call uncertain. Trimming removed 3 bases from V and 5 bases from J, with 2 bases in between. The CDR3 covers 11 residues. From germline, CDR1 is LNHNV and CDR2 YYDKDF (reference sequence). The CDR3 sequence: CATSRNNEQFF. The CDR3 DNA sequence: TGTGCCACCAGCAGGAACAATGAGCAGTTCTTC.

This clonotype was observed many times. J is TRBJ2-7 and V is TRBV6-1, with D unresolved. The CDR3 has 15 residues. V was shortened by 6 bases and J by 2 bases, with 17 bases between the two germline ends. Germline V gene data show CDR1 as MNHNS and CDR2 as SASEGT. The CDR3: CASRVDPKPTYEQYF. The CDR3 DNA reads TGTGCCAGCAGGGTGGACCCCAAACCGACCTACGAGCAGTACTTC.

This clonotype was seen repeatedly, ten times or more. One end of the junction is discordant with germline, which a read error may explain. J is TRBJ1-1 and V is TRBV12-3 or TRBV12-4; no clear D gene. This CDR3 contains 12 residues. CDR3 region: CASSLSFTVFIF. In nucleotides, the CDR3 is TGTGCCAGCAGTTTATCCTTCACAGTGTTTATCTTT.

This clonotype was observed at least ten times. The V and J genes are TRBV20-1 and TRBJ2-5; D is possibly TRBD2 (6 bases). V was shortened by 8 bases and J by 6 bases, with 22 bases between the two germline ends. Germline V gives CDR1 DFQATT, CDR2 SNEGSKA (reference sequence). CDR3 size: 14 residues. The CDR3 reads CSSYTGRDLKTQYF. Written as DNA, the CDR3 is TGCAGTTCATACACTGGCAGGGACTTAAAGACCCAGTACTTC.

V gene TRBV4-2 combines with J gene TRBJ1-6; 7 positions match TRBD1. Germline V gene lookup returns CDR1 LGHNA and CDR2 YNFKEQ. The CDR3 is made up of 20 amino acids. V dropped 0 bases and J dropped 1; count of bases not matched to a gene: 12. CDR3 bases: TGTGCCAGCAGCCAAGACCTCTCAGGGGGGCATGTTTCCTATAATTCACCCCTCCACTTT. Its translation: CASSQDLSGGHVSYNSPLHF.

There are many counts of this clonotype. The chain combines TRBV7-9 with TRBJ1-6; possible D gene TRBD1, 5 bases. Germline CDR1 SEHNR, CDR2 FQNEAQ (reference sequence). Trimming shortened V by 5 bases and J by 11 bases, and 22 bases separated the two germline ends. The CDR3 totals 16 residues. CDR3 sequence reads: CASSPSREFIWTPLHF. CDR3 nucleotide sequence: TGTGCCAGCAGCCCAAGCAGGGAATTCATATGGACACCCCTCCACTTT.

This rearrangement joins TRBV12-3 or TRBV12-4 to TRBJ1-3; D is uncertain. The CDR3 spans 13 residues. V was cut by 4 bases and J by 8 bases, with 12 bases left in between. CDR3 nucleotide sequence: TGTGCCAGCAGTTGGGCCCTTGGGGACACCATATATTTT. Translation gives CASSWALGDTIYF.

About this clonotype itself: A far larger clone is off by one base, so a read error is likely. The V call is TRBV18, the J call TRBJ2-1, with D possibly being TRBD2 (5 bases). The DNA end is more similar to TRBJ2-5, so the J call may be wrong. Germline assignment: CDR1 KGHSH and CDR2 LQKENI. The CDR3 is 15 residues long. CDR3 in DNA: TGTGCCGGCTCACCACTAGGCACGTCTAGAGGGACCCAGTACTTC. Residues: CAGSPLGTSRGTQYF.